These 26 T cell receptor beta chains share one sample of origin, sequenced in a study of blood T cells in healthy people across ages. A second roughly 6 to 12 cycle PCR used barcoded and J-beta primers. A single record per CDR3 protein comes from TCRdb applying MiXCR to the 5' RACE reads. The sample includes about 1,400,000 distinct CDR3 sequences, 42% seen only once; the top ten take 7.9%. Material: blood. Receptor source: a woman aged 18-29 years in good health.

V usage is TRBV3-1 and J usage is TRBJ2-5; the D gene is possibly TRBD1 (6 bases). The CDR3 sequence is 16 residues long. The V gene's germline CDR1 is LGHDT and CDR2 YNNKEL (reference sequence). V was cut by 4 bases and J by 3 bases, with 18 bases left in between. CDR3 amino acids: CASSRHQGSREETQYF. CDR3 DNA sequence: TGTGCCAGCAGCCGACACCAGGGGAGTAGGGAAGAGACCCAGTACTTC.

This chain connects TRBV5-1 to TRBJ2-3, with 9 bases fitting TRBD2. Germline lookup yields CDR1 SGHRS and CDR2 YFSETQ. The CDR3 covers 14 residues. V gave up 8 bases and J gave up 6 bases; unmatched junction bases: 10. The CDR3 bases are TGCGCCAGTCACTTATGGCGGGAGGGGGATACGCAGTATTTT. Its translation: CASHLWREGDTQYF.

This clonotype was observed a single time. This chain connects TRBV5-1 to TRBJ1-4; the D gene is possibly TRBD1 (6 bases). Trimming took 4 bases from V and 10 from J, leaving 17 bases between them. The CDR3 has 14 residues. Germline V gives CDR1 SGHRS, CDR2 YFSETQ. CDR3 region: CASSPGLQGGKLFF. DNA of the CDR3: TGCGCCAGCAGCCCGGGCCTTCAAGGGGGAAAACTGTTTTTT.

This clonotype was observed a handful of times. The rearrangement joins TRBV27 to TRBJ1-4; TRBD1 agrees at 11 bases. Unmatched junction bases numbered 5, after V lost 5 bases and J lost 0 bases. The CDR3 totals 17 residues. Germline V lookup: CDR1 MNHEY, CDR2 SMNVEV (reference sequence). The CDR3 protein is CASSPWTGGTTNEKLFF. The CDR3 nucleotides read TGTGCCAGCAGTCCCTGGACAGGGGGCACAACTAATGAAAAACTGTTTTTT. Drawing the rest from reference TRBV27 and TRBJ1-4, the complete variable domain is EAQVTQNPRYLITVTGKKLTVTCSQNMNHEYMSWYRQDPGLGLRQIYYSMNVEVTDKGDVPEGYKVSRKEKRNFPLILESPSPNQTSLYFCASSPWTGGTTNEKLFFGSGTQLSVL.

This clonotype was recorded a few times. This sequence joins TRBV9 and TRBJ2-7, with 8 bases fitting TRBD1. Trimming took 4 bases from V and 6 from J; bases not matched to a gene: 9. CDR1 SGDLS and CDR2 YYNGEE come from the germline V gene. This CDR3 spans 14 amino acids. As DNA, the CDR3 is TGTGCCAGCAGCCCCGGACAGGGATTGAGCGAGCAGTACTTC. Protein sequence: CASSPGQGLSEQYF.

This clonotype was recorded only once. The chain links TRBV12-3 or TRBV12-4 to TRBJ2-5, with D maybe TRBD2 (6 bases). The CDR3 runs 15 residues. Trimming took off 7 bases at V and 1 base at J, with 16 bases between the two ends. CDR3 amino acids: CASTNEWGVQETQYF. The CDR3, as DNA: TGTGCCAGCACAAATGAGTGGGGGGTCCAAGAGACCCAGTACTTC.

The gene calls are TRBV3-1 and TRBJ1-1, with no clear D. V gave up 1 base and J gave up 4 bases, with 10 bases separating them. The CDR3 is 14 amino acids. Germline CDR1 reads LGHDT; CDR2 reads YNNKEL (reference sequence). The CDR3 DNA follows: TGTGCCAGCAGCCAAGCAATCGTGGGCACTGAAGCTTTCTTT. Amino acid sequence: CASSQAIVGTEAFF.

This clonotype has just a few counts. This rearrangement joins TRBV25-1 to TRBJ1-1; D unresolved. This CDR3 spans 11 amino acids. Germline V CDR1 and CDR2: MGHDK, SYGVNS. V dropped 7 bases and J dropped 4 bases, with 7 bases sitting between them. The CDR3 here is CASTEVTEAFF. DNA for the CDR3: TGTGCCAGCACGGAGGTCACTGAAGCTTTCTTT.

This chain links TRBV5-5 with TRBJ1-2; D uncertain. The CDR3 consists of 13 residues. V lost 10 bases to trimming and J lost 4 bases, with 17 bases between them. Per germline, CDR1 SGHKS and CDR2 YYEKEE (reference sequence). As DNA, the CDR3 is TGTGCCGCCGGCCGGGATTCTGGCTATGGCTACACCTTC. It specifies CAAGRDSGYGYTF. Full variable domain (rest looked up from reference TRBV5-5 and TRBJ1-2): DAGVTQSPTHLIKTRGQQVTLRCSPISGHKSVSWYQQVLGQGPQFIFQYYEKEERGRGNFPDRFSARQFPNYSSELNVNALLLGDSALYLCAAGRDSGYGYTFGSGTRLTVV.

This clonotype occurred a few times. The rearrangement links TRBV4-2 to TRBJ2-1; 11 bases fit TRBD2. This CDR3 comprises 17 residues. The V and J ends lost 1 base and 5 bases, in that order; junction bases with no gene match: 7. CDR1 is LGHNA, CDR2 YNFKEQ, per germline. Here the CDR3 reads CASSQGGTSGPDNEQFF. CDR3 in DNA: TGTGCCAGCAGCCAAGGCGGGACTAGCGGACCAGACAATGAGCAGTTCTTC.

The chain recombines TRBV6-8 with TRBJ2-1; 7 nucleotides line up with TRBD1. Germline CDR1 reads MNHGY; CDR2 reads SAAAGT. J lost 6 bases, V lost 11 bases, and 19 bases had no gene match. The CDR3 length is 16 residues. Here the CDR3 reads CAGNRDSLFIPNEQFF. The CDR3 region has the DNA TGTGCCGGTAACCGGGACAGTCTCTTTATTCCCAATGAGCAGTTCTTC.

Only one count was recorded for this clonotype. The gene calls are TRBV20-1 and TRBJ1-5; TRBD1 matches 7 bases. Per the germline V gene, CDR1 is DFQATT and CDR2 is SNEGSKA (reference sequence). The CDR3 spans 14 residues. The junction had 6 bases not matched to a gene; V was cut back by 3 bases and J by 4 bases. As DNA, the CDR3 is TGCAGTGCTAGGCCAGGGGGGATAAATCAGCCCCAGCATTTT. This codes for CSARPGGINQPQHF.

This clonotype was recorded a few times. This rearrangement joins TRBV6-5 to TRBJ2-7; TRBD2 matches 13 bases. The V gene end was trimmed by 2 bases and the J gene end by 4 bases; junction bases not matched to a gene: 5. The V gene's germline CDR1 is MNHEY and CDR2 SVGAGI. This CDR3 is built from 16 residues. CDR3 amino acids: CASSYRGLAGRYEQYF. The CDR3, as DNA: TGTGCCAGCAGTTACCGGGGACTAGCGGGAAGGTACGAGCAGTACTTC.

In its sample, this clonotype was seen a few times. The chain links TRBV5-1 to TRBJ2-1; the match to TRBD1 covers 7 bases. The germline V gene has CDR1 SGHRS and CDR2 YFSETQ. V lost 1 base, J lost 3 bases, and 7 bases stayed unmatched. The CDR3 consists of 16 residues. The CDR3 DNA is TGCGCCAGCAGCTTGTATTTCGGACAGGTCTACAATGAGCAGTTCTTC. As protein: CASSLYFGQVYNEQFF.

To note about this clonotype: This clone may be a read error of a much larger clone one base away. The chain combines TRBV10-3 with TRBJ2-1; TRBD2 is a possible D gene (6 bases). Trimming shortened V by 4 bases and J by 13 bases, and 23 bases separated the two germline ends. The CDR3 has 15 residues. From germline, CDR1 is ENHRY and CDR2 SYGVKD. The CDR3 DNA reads TGTGCCATCAGTGGGACGGGAGAAATGGTAGAGACCCAGTTCTTC. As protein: CAISGTGEMVETQFF.

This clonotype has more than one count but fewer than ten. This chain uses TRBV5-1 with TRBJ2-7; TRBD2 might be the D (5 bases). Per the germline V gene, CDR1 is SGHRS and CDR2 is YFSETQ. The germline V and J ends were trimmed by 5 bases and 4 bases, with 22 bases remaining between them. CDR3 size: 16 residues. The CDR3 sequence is CASSLFGMGSSYEQYF. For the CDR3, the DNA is TGCGCCAGCAGTTTGTTCGGGATGGGTTCATCTTACGAGCAGTACTTC.

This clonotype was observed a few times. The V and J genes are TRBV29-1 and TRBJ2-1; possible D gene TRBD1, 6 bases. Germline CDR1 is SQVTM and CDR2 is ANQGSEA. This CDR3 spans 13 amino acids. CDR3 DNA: TGCAGTGTCGTGGGGACAAAGGGAAATGAGCAGTTCTTC. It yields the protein CSVVGTKGNEQFF.

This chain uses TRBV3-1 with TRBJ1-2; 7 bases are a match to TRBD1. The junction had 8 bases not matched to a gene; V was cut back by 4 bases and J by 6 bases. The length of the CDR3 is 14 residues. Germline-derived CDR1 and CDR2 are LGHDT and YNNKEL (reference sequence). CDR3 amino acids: CASSPRDSPNGYTF. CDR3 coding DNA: TGTGCCAGCAGCCCGCGGGACAGTCCGAATGGCTACACCTTC.

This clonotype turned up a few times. For the CDR3, the DNA is TGTGCCAGCAGCTTAGGGGGACAGCTCTACGAGCAGTACTTC. Its protein is CASSLGGQLYEQYF. The chain couples TRBV11-2 to TRBJ2-7; 7 bases map to TRBD1. Germline-derived CDR1 and CDR2 are SGHAT and FQNNGV. The CDR3 consists of 14 residues. V lost 1 base to trimming and J lost 3 bases; unmatched junction nucleotides: 3.

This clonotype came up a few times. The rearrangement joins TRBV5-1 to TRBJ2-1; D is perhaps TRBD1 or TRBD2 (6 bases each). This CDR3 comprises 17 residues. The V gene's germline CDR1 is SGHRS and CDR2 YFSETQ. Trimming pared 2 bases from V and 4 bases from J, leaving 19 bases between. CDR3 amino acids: CASSFSGIRGRYNEQFF. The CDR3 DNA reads TGCGCCAGCAGCTTTTCCGGGATACGGGGGCGATACAATGAGCAGTTCTTC.

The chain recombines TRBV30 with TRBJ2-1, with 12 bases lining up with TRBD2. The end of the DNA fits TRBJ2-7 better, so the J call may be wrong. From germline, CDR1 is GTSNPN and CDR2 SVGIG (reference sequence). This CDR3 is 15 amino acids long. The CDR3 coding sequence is TGTGCCTGGAGGACTAGCGGGAGCTCCTACAATGAGCAGTACTTC. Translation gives CAWRTSGSSYNEQYF.

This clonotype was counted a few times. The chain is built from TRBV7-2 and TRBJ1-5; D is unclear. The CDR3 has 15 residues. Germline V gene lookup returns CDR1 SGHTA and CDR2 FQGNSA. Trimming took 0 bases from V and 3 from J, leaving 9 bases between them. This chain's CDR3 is CASSLAAQPNQPQHF. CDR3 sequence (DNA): TGTGCCAGCAGCTTAGCGGCCCAGCCCAATCAGCCCCAGCATTTT. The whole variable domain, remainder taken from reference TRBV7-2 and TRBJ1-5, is GAGVSQSPSNKVTEKGKDVELRCDPISGHTALYWYRQSLGQGLEFLIYFQGNSAPDKSGLPSDRFSAERTGGSVSTLTIQRTQQEDSAVYLCASSLAAQPNQPQHFGDGTRLSIL.

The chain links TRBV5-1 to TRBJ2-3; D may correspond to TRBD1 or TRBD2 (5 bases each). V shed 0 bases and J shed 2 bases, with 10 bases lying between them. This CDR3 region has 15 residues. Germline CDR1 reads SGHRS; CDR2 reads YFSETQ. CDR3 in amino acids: CASSLETGLTDTQYF. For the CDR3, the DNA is TGCGCCAGCAGCTTGGAAACGGGGCTCACAGATACGCAGTATTTT.

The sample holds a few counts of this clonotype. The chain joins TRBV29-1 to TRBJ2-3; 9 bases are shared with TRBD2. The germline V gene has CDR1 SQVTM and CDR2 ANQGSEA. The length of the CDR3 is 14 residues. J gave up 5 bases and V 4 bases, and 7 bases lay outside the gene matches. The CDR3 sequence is CSVGASGARDTQYF. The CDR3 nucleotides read TGCAGCGTTGGGGCTAGCGGGGCGAGAGATACGCAGTATTTT.

The CDR3 protein is CASSQDPGGDYGYTF. Written as DNA, the CDR3 is TGCGCCAGCAGCCAAGATCCGGGGGGTGACTATGGCTACACCTTC. The V call is TRBV4-1, the J call TRBJ1-2; possibly TRBD1 for D (5 bases). Trimming removed 0 bases from V and 3 bases from J, with 11 bases in between. Germline CDR1 MGHRA, CDR2 YSYEKL. The CDR3 is made up of 15 amino acids.

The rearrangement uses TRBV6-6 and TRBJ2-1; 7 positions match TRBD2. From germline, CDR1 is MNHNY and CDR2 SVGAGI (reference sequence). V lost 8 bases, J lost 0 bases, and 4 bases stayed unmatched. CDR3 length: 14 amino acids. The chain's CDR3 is CASLRGDSYNEQFF. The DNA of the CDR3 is TGTGCCAGCCTCCGGGGGGACTCCTACAATGAGCAGTTCTTC.